The 17 T cell receptor beta chains in this list originate from one sample, sequenced in a study of cytomegalovirus exposure and HLA in healthy donors. The PCR contained 60 Vbeta and 13 Jbeta primers. Sequenced by immunoSEQ multiplex PCR; TCRdb stores in-frame clones only, minus some. The sample contains 140,000 to 150,000 clones, over 70% of which appear only once. The sample comprised PBMCs. The receptors were gathered from a man aged 25-45 years in good health and CMV-seronegative.

The sample holds a few counts of this clone. The chain employs TRBV9 and TRBJ2-7, with 9 nucleotides matching TRBD1. Germline V gene sequence: CDR1 SGDLS, CDR2 YYNGEE. The CDR3 has 14 residues. The V and J ends lost 0 bases and 4 bases, in that order; junction bases with no gene match: 2. The CDR3 DNA reads as TGTGCCAGCAGCGTAGGGGACAGGGTTTACGAGCAGTACTTC. Its protein is CASSVGDRVYEQYF.

The V and J genes are TRBV6-5 and TRBJ1-1, with 9 bases that match TRBD1. This CDR3 spans 13 amino acids. The V and J ends lost 7 bases and 10 bases, in that order; junction bases with no gene match: 10. Germline CDR1 is MNHEY and CDR2 is SVGAGI. DNA for the CDR3: TGTGCCAGCACCTTTACAGGGGGCAGAGTAGCTTTCTTT. It yields the protein CASTFTGGRVAFF.

In this sample, this clone turned up once. The chain links TRBV28 to TRBJ2-7; 9 bases agree with TRBD1. The CDR3 is 15 residues long. Germline V CDR1 and CDR2: MDHEN, SYDVKM. The junction had 5 bases not matched to a gene; V was cut back by 3 bases and J by 2 bases. The CDR3 sequence: CASSLSGTGTYEQYF. CDR3 DNA: TGTGCCAGCAGTTTGAGCGGGACAGGGACCTACGAGCAGTACTTC.

This chain joins TRBV14 and TRBJ2-2; 8 positions agree with TRBD1. CDR1 SGHDN and CDR2 FVKESK come from the germline V gene. There are 16 residues in the CDR3. J lost 7 bases, V lost 4 bases, and 11 bases had no gene match. In DNA, the CDR3 is TGTGCCAGCAGCCCTTCCTTTTGGACAGGGAACGGGGAGCTGTTTTTT. This translates into CASSPSFWTGNGELFF.

The CDR3 here is CASKPQGEDGYTF. CDR3 in DNA: TGCGCCAGCAAACCACAGGGGGAGGATGGCTACACCTTC. This chain uses TRBV10-2 with TRBJ1-2; 8 bases agree with TRBD1. Germline V gene lookup returns CDR1 WSHSY and CDR2 SAAADI. V lost 7 bases, J lost 6 bases, and 7 bases stayed unmatched. The CDR3 contains 13 residues.

There are a few counts of this clone. The chain employs TRBV25-1 and TRBJ2-3; a possible D gene is TRBD1 (5 bases). The CDR3 is 18 amino acids. CDR1 MGHDK and CDR2 SYGVNS come from the germline V gene. V gave up 6 bases and J gave up 2 bases, with 24 bases separating them. CDR3 nucleotide sequence: TGTGCCAGCAGCCCCAAACCCCCGCCGACAGCTAACACAGATACGCAGTATTTT. Encoded protein: CASSPKPPPTANTDTQYF.

The chain joins TRBV5-6 to TRBJ2-7; tentative D call: TRBD1 (5 bases). Trimming cost V 1 base and J 6 bases, with 8 bases left between them. Germline V gives CDR1 SGHDT, CDR2 YYEEEE. The CDR3 has 12 amino acids. The CDR3 region is CASSLNRREQYF. CDR3 in DNA: TGTGCCAGCAGCTTGAACAGGCGCGAGCAGTACTTC.

This chain uses TRBV5-1 with TRBJ1-2; tentatively, D is TRBD1 (6 bases). Germline V gene lookup returns CDR1 SGHRS and CDR2 YFSETQ. The V gene lost 4 bases and the J gene lost 2 bases, with 12 bases spanning the gap. CDR3 length: 14 residues. The CDR3 nucleotides are TGCGCCAGCAGCCTCCGGACAGTGAACTATGGCTACACCTTC. Its protein product is CASSLRTVNYGYTF. Full variable domain (missing parts from reference TRBV5-1 and TRBJ1-2): KAGVTQTPRYLIKTRGQQVTLSCSPISGHRSVSWYQQTPGQGLQFLFEYFSETQRNKGNFPGRFSGRQFSNSRSEMNVSTLELGDSALYLCASSLRTVNYGYTFGSGTRLTVV.

This chain joins TRBV10-2 and TRBJ1-1, with D tentatively TRBD1 (5 bases). Germline V CDR1 and CDR2: WSHSY, SAAADI. This CDR3 is 15 amino acids long. Trimming shortened V by 5 bases and J by 5 bases, and 18 bases separated the two germline ends. CDR3 sequence: CASSSIGGVETEAFF. The CDR3 nucleotides read TGCGCCAGCAGTTCTATCGGGGGTGTTGAGACTGAAGCTTTCTTT.

This clone was found a few times. V usage is TRBV6-5 and J usage is TRBJ1-6; D may be TRBD1 (5 bases). Per germline, CDR1 MNHEY and CDR2 SVGAGI. CDR3 length: 15 amino acids. Trimming removed 5 bases at V and 5 bases at J, with 13 bases between. CDR3 bases: TGTGCCAGCAGTAAGACAGTTAACAATAATTCACCCCTCCACTTT. Amino acid sequence: CASSKTVNNNSPLHF.

V is TRBV27 and J is TRBJ2-5; 10 nucleotides agree with TRBD2. V shed 3 bases, J shed 2 bases, and the junction held 15 bases outside the gene matches. The length of the CDR3 is 19 residues. Looked up from germline, CDR1 is MNHEY and CDR2 is SMNVEV (reference sequence). As DNA, the CDR3 is TGTGCCAGCAGTTTTGAGAGGGTAGCGGGAGGCGAAGGGCAAGAGACCCAGTACTTC. Translating gives CASSFERVAGGEGQETQYF.

This clone appeared a few times. The same CDR3 can be traced to other DNA sequences in this sample. CDR3 sequence: CASSLGQLYGYTF. CDR3 DNA sequence: TGTGCCAGCAGCCTGGGACAGCTCTATGGCTACACCTTC. The chain has TRBV7-8 and TRBJ1-2; 7 bases align to TRBD1. This CDR3 has 13 residues. J gave up 4 bases and V 5 bases, and 4 bases lay outside the gene matches. The V gene's germline CDR1 is SGHVS and CDR2 FQNEAQ.

This clone was picked up one time. The chain carries TRBV28 and TRBJ1-4, with 7 bases matching TRBD1. Germline values: CDR1 MDHEN, CDR2 SYDVKM. The J segment lost 5 bases and the V segment lost 5 bases, leaving 5 bases of the junction unmatched. CDR3 length: 14 amino acids. The CDR3 DNA reads as TGTGCCAGCAGTACACCGGGACAGAATGAAAAACTGTTTTTT. It translates to CASSTPGQNEKLFF.

The chain combines TRBV6-5 with TRBJ2-1; 9 bases align to TRBD2. In germline, CDR1 is MNHEY, CDR2 SVGAGI. The CDR3 is 15 amino acids. Unmatched junction bases numbered 5, after V lost 5 bases and J lost 3 bases. As DNA, the CDR3 is TGTGCCAGCAGTGGGGGACTAGCAGTCTACAATGAGCAGTTCTTC. The encoded protein is CASSGGLAVYNEQFF.

The chain carries TRBV29-1 and TRBJ1-2; no definite D call. The CDR3 loop spans 12 amino acids. The ends were cut back, 2 bases at V and 2 bases at J, with 6 bases in the middle. Germline values: CDR1 SQVTM, CDR2 ANQGSEA. As DNA, the CDR3 is TGCAGCGTTGAAACAGACAACTATGGCTACACCTTC. Translation gives CSVETDNYGYTF.

The rearrangement joins TRBV5-1 to TRBJ2-3; 8 positions match TRBD2. V shed 3 bases, J shed 1 base, and the junction held 4 bases outside the gene matches. The V gene's germline CDR1 is SGHRS and CDR2 YFSETQ. This CDR3 is built from 15 residues. This chain's CDR3 is CASSYYGGGTDTQYF. The CDR3 bases are TGCGCCAGCAGCTACTACGGGGGGGGCACAGATACGCAGTATTTT.

V usage is TRBV15 and J usage is TRBJ1-5, with D possibly TRBD1 on 6 matching bases. Germline CDR1 LNHNV, CDR2 YYDKDF (reference sequence). The germline V and J ends were trimmed by 5 bases and 4 bases, with 9 bases remaining between them. This CDR3 comprises 13 residues. CDR3 sequence: CATSSGQNQPQHF. The CDR3, as DNA: TGTGCCACCAGCTCCGGACAGAATCAGCCCCAGCATTTT.